This paragraph covers one T cell receptor beta chain sequence. This CDR3 has 15 residues. The V segment lost 3 bases and the J segment 10 bases; nucleotides outside the gene matches: 13. Germline V CDR1 and CDR2: DFQATT, SNEGSKA (reference sequence). Clinical histories supplied by participants themselves formed the basis of cohort assignment. This record belongs to a study of blood T cell repertoires in COVID-19. Study overall: COVID-19 samples from acute and convalescent phases originated in the United States, Italy and Spain. Sample material is recorded as cDNA or gDNA derived from T cells, B-cell-depleted T cells, or PBMCs.

TCRdb's copy holds only in-frame clones and misses some; the assay was immunoSEQ multiplex PCR. The repertoire consists of about 270,000 clones, with about 90% occurring once and the leading ten covering 1.5% to 2%. The sequence derives from an older woman who had recovered from COVID-19. Sequenced: PBMCs or T cells enriched from blood (not recorded which). The chain links TRBV20-1 to TRBJ2-1, with 9 bases identical to TRBD2. The CDR3 nucleotides are TGCAGTGCTAGTCATAGCGGGGGCCCCGAGGGGGAGCAGTTCTTC. Protein: CSASHSGGPEGEQFF.